This passage covers 25 T cell receptor beta chains from one sample sequenced in a study of cytomegalovirus exposure and HLA in healthy donors. Use of 60 Vbeta and 13 Jbeta primers characterized the PCR. This table comes from immunoSEQ multiplex PCR, and its TCRdb copy is limited to in-frame clones, with some not included. This sample's table reports some 150,000 clones. The sequenced sample was PBMCs. Receptors originate from a woman aged 18-29 years in good health and CMV-seropositive.

The chain recombines TRBV7-9 with TRBJ1-2, with 9 bases matching TRBD1. V trimming: 1 base; J trimming: 8 bases; junction bases outside the gene matches: 14. This CDR3 is 17 amino acids long. Looked up from germline, CDR1 is SEHNR and CDR2 is FQNEAQ (reference sequence). CDR3 nucleotides: TGTGCCAGCAGCTTAGGAGGGACAGGGCTAGACCTGATGGGCTACACCTTC. Protein product: CASSLGGTGLDLMGYTF.

The chain couples TRBV6-1 to TRBJ2-3; D unclear. Germline assignment: CDR1 MNHNS and CDR2 SASEGT. The CDR3 has 13 amino acids. Trimming took 6 bases from V and 10 from J, leaving 17 bases between them. CDR3 DNA: TGTGCCAGCAGCGCTTCTTCTAGTGCCCCGCAGTATTTT. Its protein is CASSASSSAPQYF.

This chain links TRBV5-1 with TRBJ2-2, with 8 positions matching TRBD2. CDR1 and CDR2 from the germline V gene are SGHRS and YFSETQ. The CDR3 is made up of 15 amino acids. With 2 bases clipped from V and 3 bases from J, the junction kept 3 bases outside the gene matches. DNA for the CDR3: TGCGCCAGCAGCTTTGGAGCGGGAGACACCGGGGAGCTGTTTTTT. Translating gives CASSFGAGDTGELFF.

The chain has TRBV6-5 and TRBJ1-1; D might be TRBD1 (5 bases). The CDR3 has 13 amino acids. Trimming pared 5 bases from V and 2 bases from J, leaving 9 bases between. Looked up from germline, CDR1 is MNHEY and CDR2 is SVGAGI. The chain's CDR3 is CASSATENTEAFF. The CDR3 DNA sequence: TGTGCCAGCAGTGCGACAGAAAACACTGAAGCTTTCTTT.

The CDR3, as DNA: TGTGCCAGCAGCTTATATGTGAATGAGCAGTTCTTC. Protein product: CASSLYVNEQFF. The chain uses TRBV7-8 and TRBJ2-1; D is ambiguous. The ends were cut back, 2 bases at V and 7 bases at J, with 6 bases in the middle. From germline, CDR1 is SGHVS and CDR2 FQNEAQ. The CDR3 sequence is 12 residues long.

The J gene is TRBJ1-1, the V gene TRBV5-4; a possible D gene is TRBD1 (5 bases). The CDR3 contains 15 residues. The germline gives CDR1 SGHNT, CDR2 YYREEE (reference sequence). V was clipped by 4 bases and J by 4 bases, with 17 bases between them. The CDR3 loop reads CASSRKDKGGTEAFF. Here the CDR3 DNA reads TGTGCCAGCAGCCGGAAGGACAAGGGAGGCACTGAAGCTTTCTTT.

The chain joins TRBV6-7 to TRBJ2-7; 8 bases align to TRBD1. TRBV6-7 is flagged as an ORF with uncertain function. Losses at the gene ends were 3 bases for V and 5 bases for J; bases not matched to a gene: 6. The CDR3 has 14 residues. The CDR3 bases are TGTGCCAGCAGTTATCCAGGACAGGGCAACGAGCAGTACTTC. Its protein is CASSYPGQGNEQYF.

V and J are TRBV5-3 and TRBJ2-1; D perhaps matches TRBD1 (5 bases). TRBV5-3 is labeled an ORF, and its function is uncertain. Trimming left V 2 bases short and J 9 bases short, with 12 bases between. The CDR3 has 13 residues. In nucleotides, the CDR3 is TGTGCCAGAAGCTTCCAGGGTCAGGGTGAGCAGTTCTTC. This encodes CARSFQGQGEQFF.

This rearrangement joins TRBV19 to TRBJ2-3; D may be TRBD1 (6 bases). V was shortened by 4 bases and J by 1 base, with 12 bases between the two germline ends. The germline V gene encodes CDR1 LNHDA and CDR2 SQIVND (reference sequence). The CDR3 runs to 15 residues. The CDR3 coding sequence is TGTGCCAGTAGTAGCCGACAGGATCGCACAGATACGCAGTATTTT. This gives the protein CASSSRQDRTDTQYF.

The J gene is TRBJ2-7, the V gene TRBV5-1, with 7 bases that match TRBD1. The CDR3 loop spans 14 amino acids. J gave up 4 bases and V 4 bases, and 8 bases lay outside the gene matches. Germline loops: CDR1 SGHRS, CDR2 YFSETQ. The CDR3 loop is CASSKDRVGYEQYF. CDR3 sequence (DNA): TGCGCCAGCAGCAAAGACAGGGTTGGGTACGAGCAGTACTTC.

The CDR3 reads CAISPSGGTTDTQYF. The CDR3 coding sequence is TGTGCCATCAGCCCTAGCGGGGGGACCACAGATACGCAGTATTTT. The chain carries TRBV10-3 and TRBJ2-3; 11 positions match TRBD2. Per germline, CDR1 ENHRY and CDR2 SYGVKD. V gave up 6 bases and J gave up 2 bases; unmatched junction bases: 4. The CDR3 consists of 15 residues.

This chain uses TRBV10-3 with TRBJ2-1; D is undetermined. Germline V gives CDR1 ENHRY, CDR2 SYGVKD. Between the trimmed V and J ends, which lost 3 bases and 0 bases, there was a span of 12 bases. This CDR3 has 16 amino acids. This CDR3 reads CAISDGDLSSYNEQFF. CDR3 in DNA: TGTGCCATCAGTGACGGAGACTTAAGCTCCTACAATGAGCAGTTCTTC.

The chain employs TRBV7-2 and TRBJ2-7; TRBD2 aligns across 8 bases. Germline lookup yields CDR1 SGHTA and CDR2 FQGNSA. This CDR3 region has 15 residues. Trimming at V came to 5 bases and at J to 2 bases, leaving 8 bases not matched to a gene. The CDR3 loop is CASSARLATTYEQYF. For the CDR3, the DNA is TGTGCCAGCAGCGCCCGACTAGCGACAACCTACGAGCAGTACTTC.

The chain joins TRBV4-1 to TRBJ1-2, with 9 nucleotides matching TRBD1. Per the germline V gene, CDR1 is MGHRA and CDR2 is YSYEKL. There are 20 residues in the CDR3. J gave up 8 bases and V 1 base, and 23 bases lay outside the gene matches. CDR3 nucleotide sequence: TGCGCCAGCAGCCAAGTTGTAGTAGCGGGACAGGGAAGGTCTAGACGGGGCTACACCTTC. Residues: CASSQVVVAGQGRSRRGYTF.

The V call is TRBV30, the J call TRBJ1-1; tentatively, D is TRBD1 (5 bases). The CDR3 totals 11 residues. V was trimmed by 8 bases and J by 6 bases, leaving 13 bases between them. The germline CDR1 and CDR2 sequences are GTSNPN and SVGIG (reference sequence). As DNA, the CDR3 is TGTGCCCGTCGAGGAGGGGCTGAAGCTTTCTTT. This translates into CARRGGAEAFF.

The rearrangement joins TRBV15 to TRBJ1-1, with 9 bases aligning to TRBD1. The CDR3 has 14 amino acids. V shed 3 bases and J 7 bases; nucleotides not matched to a gene: 6. The germline V gene encodes CDR1 LNHNV and CDR2 YYDKDF (reference sequence). CDR3 loop: CATSRAGTGFEAFF. CDR3 nucleotides: TGTGCCACCAGCAGGGCAGGGACAGGGTTTGAAGCTTTCTTT.

This sequence joins TRBV7-3 and TRBJ2-3, with TRBD2 as a possible D gene (5 bases). Germline V lookup: CDR1 SGHTA, CDR2 FQGTGA. V lost 7 bases and J 0 bases, leaving 14 bases between the germline ends. The length of the CDR3 is 15 residues. In DNA, the CDR3 is TGTGCCAGCACCCTGACTCGGGATAGCACAGATACGCAGTATTTT. Residues: CASTLTRDSTDTQYF.

In nucleotides, the CDR3 is TGCGCCAGCAGTGAGCAAGGCGGGGGGTACACCGGGGAGCTGTTTTTT. Translation: CASSEQGGGYTGELFF. The rearrangement joins TRBV10-1 to TRBJ2-2; 8 bases agree with TRBD2. Germline loops: CDR1 WNHNN, CDR2 SYGVQD (reference sequence). The junction had 5 bases not matched to a gene; V was cut back by 2 bases and J by 3 bases. The CDR3 is 16 amino acids.

The J gene is TRBJ1-5, the V gene TRBV18; 12 nucleotides match TRBD1. V lost 3 bases to trimming and J lost 3 bases; unmatched junction nucleotides: 3. Germline assignment: CDR1 KGHSH and CDR2 LQKENI. CDR3 size: 16 residues. The chain's CDR3 is CASSPPGQGANQPQHF. The DNA of the CDR3 is TGTGCCAGCTCACCTCCGGGACAGGGGGCCAATCAGCCCCAGCATTTT.

For this clone: Other DNA sequences in the sample encode the same CDR3. The chain couples TRBV9 to TRBJ2-5, with D perhaps TRBD2 (6 bases). The CDR3 totals 13 residues. V was shortened by 0 bases and J by 5 bases, with 8 bases between the two germline ends. The germline V gene has CDR1 SGDLS and CDR2 YYNGEE. The CDR3 loop reads CASSVGAGETQYF. The CDR3 coding sequence is TGTGCCAGCAGCGTAGGGGCGGGGGAGACCCAGTACTTC.

The chain combines TRBV9 with TRBJ2-1; perhaps TRBD2 as D (6 bases). The V end lost 4 bases, the J end lost 7 bases, and 18 bases lay between the germline ends. The CDR3 contains 15 residues. Per germline, CDR1 SGDLS and CDR2 YYNGEE. The CDR3 spells CASSQLAALSNEQFF. CDR3 DNA: TGTGCCAGCAGCCAACTAGCAGCCCTCTCAAATGAGCAGTTCTTC. The entire variable domain, with the rest obtained from reference TRBV9 and TRBJ2-1, is as follows: DSGVTQTPKHLITATGQRVTLRCSPRSGDLSVYWYQQSLDQGLQFLIQYYNGEERAKGNILERFSAQQFPDLHSELNLSSLELGDSALYFCASSQLAALSNEQFFGPGTRLTVL.

This chain connects TRBV6-1 to TRBJ1-1, with D possibly TRBD1 on 6 matching bases. V lost 5 bases to trimming and J lost 9 bases, with 22 bases between them. This CDR3 contains 15 residues. Germline-derived CDR1 and CDR2 are MNHNS and SASEGT. The CDR3 DNA reads as TGTGCCAGCAGTCACGGACAGTCTGGGAAGGGAAAAGCTTTCTTT. It is translated as CASSHGQSGKGKAFF.

The chain uses TRBV6-1 and TRBJ1-2; no reliable D call. The CDR3 contains 15 residues. Germline V gene data show CDR1 as MNHNS and CDR2 as SASEGT. With 1 base removed from V and 2 bases from J, the gap between germline ends came to 11 bases. CDR3: CASSEGPSGNYGYTF. The CDR3 DNA sequence: TGTGCCAGCAGTGAAGGCCCAAGCGGGAACTATGGCTACACCTTC.

J is TRBJ2-5 and V is TRBV29-1; no firm D call. Near its end, the DNA agrees better with TRBJ2-7, so the J call may be wrong. The germline gives CDR1 SQVTM, CDR2 ANQGSEA. The CDR3 extends over 11 amino acids. The CDR3 sequence: CSVAENYEQYF. The DNA of the CDR3 is TGCAGCGTTGCAGAAAACTACGAGCAGTACTTC.

The V and J genes are TRBV4-1 and TRBJ1-6; tentatively, D is TRBD1 (5 bases). CDR3 length: 15 residues. Germline V gives CDR1 MGHRA, CDR2 YSYEKL. Trimming shortened V by 2 bases and J by 5 bases, and 10 bases separated the two germline ends. CDR3 protein: CASSQWEGNNSPLHF. Here the CDR3 DNA reads TGCGCCAGCAGCCAATGGGAGGGGAATAATTCACCCCTCCACTTT.